The 27 T cell receptor beta chains presented below share a single source sample, sequenced in a study of shared clonotypes between healthy human individuals. Libraries were prepared by immunoSEQ multiplex PCR; TCRdb keeps only in-frame clonotypes and omits some of them. The sample shows about 1.1 million clones, roughly 80% of them seen only once. The sequencing sample was made of memory CD4+ T cells from PBMCs. Subset specified: CD45RA-negative fraction. Every receptor here comes from a young man in good health. Some clones in this sample may be carry-over from other donors' samples.

This clone was recorded only once. The chain is built from TRBV7-2 and TRBJ1-3; 9 bases agree with TRBD1. Per germline, CDR1 SGHTA and CDR2 FQGNSA. The CDR3 covers 17 residues. After removal of 0 bases from V and 1 base from J, the junction contained 4 bases not matched to a gene. Here the CDR3 reads CASSLASGTGSGNTIYF. Written as DNA, the CDR3 is TGTGCCAGCAGCTTAGCGTCCGGGACAGGGTCTGGAAACACCATATATTTT.

Ten or more counts support this clone. V and J are TRBV10-2 and TRBJ2-7; 15 nucleotides align to TRBD2. In germline, CDR1 is WSHSY, CDR2 SAAADI. CDR3 length equals 15 residues. V gave up 6 bases and J gave up 4 bases; unmatched junction bases: 4. The CDR3 protein is CASRVGLAGGYEQYF. CDR3 coding DNA: TGCGCCAGCAGGGTTGGACTAGCGGGAGGGTACGAGCAGTACTTC.

Written as DNA, the CDR3 is TGTGCCAGCAGCCTTATGGACAGTCCGGCCTATGGCTACACCTTC. Amino acids: CASSLMDSPAYGYTF. The chain couples TRBV9 to TRBJ1-2; perhaps TRBD1 as D (6 bases). The CDR3 loop spans 15 amino acids. Trimming removed 4 bases from V and 4 bases from J, with 17 bases in between. Germline assignment: CDR1 SGDLS and CDR2 YYNGEE.

This clone has ten or more counts. The chain joins TRBV30 to TRBJ2-5, with D maybe TRBD2 (6 bases). In germline, CDR1 is GTSNPN, CDR2 SVGIG (reference sequence). Trimming removed 5 bases at V and 1 base at J, with 8 bases between. This CDR3 contains 12 residues. CDR3 residues: CAWGLSQETQYF. CDR3 sequence (DNA): TGTGCCTGGGGACTAAGCCAAGAGACCCAGTACTTC.

The chain uses TRBV10-2 and TRBJ2-7, with D possibly matching TRBD1 (6 bases). Germline values: CDR1 WSHSY, CDR2 SAAADI. Trimming pared 6 bases from V and 3 bases from J, leaving 18 bases between. The CDR3 totals 15 residues. CDR3 residues: CASSKRGKGGYEQYF. DNA of the CDR3: TGCGCCAGCAGCAAACGGGGTAAAGGGGGCTACGAGCAGTACTTC.

The rearrangement uses TRBV7-2 and TRBJ2-5, with D maybe TRBD2 (5 bases). There are 14 residues in the CDR3. The ends were cut back, 6 bases at V and 5 bases at J, with 16 bases in the middle. Germline values: CDR1 SGHTA, CDR2 FQGNSA. The CDR3 is CASRPGLPSETQYF. CDR3 DNA sequence: TGTGCCAGCAGACCTGGACTTCCCTCGGAGACCCAGTACTTC.

A few counts support this clone. The same CDR3 arises from other DNA sequences in this sample as well. V usage is TRBV5-1 and J usage is TRBJ2-7; 11 bases match TRBD1. The CDR3 has 14 residues. Germline assignment: CDR1 SGHRS and CDR2 YFSETQ. V trimming: 4 bases; J trimming: 3 bases; junction bases outside the gene matches: 3. CDR3 nucleotide sequence: TGCGCCAGCAGCCTCGGGACAGGGGGCTACGAGCAGTACTTC. It specifies CASSLGTGGYEQYF.

There are many counts of this clone. The chain has TRBV29-1 and TRBJ1-5, with TRBD1 as a possible D gene (6 bases). In germline, CDR1 is SQVTM, CDR2 ANQGSEA. V lost 6 bases and J lost 3, with 18 bases in between. The CDR3 length is 15 residues. The CDR3 loop reads CSVATGRGNNQPQHF. The CDR3 DNA reads TGCAGCGTCGCGACAGGTAGAGGGAACAATCAGCCCCAGCATTTT.

V and J are TRBV7-9 and TRBJ2-3; no reliable D call. Germline-derived CDR1 and CDR2 are SEHNR and FQNEAQ (reference sequence). This CDR3 spans 14 amino acids. Trimming shortened V by 2 bases and J by 9 bases, and 15 bases separated the two germline ends. The CDR3 region has the DNA TGTGCCAGCAGCTTACTTAGTAGGGCAGTCACGCAGTATTTT. Protein sequence: CASSLLSRAVTQYF.

The chain is built from TRBV29-1 and TRBJ2-3, with 11 bases that match TRBD2. J gave up 0 bases and V 2 bases, and 4 bases lay outside the gene matches. Germline CDR1 is SQVTM and CDR2 is ANQGSEA. The CDR3 runs 16 residues. The chain's CDR3 is CSVERTSGRSTDTQYF. In DNA form, the CDR3 reads TGCAGCGTTGAAAGGACTAGCGGGCGTAGCACAGATACGCAGTATTTT.

The chain recombines TRBV2 with TRBJ2-5; D might be TRBD1 or TRBD2, each matching 5 bases. V was cut by 7 bases and J by 1 base, with 10 bases left in between. Germline CDR1 SNHLY, CDR2 FYNNEI. The CDR3 extends over 13 amino acids. CDR3 nucleotide sequence: TGTGCCAGCATTCGGGGACGCCAAGAGACCCAGTACTTC. Its translation: CASIRGRQETQYF.

The chain has TRBV4-1 and TRBJ2-7; 7 bases map to TRBD1. J lost 1 base, V lost 1 base, and 7 bases had no gene match. The CDR3 spans 16 residues. Germline V gene sequence: CDR1 MGHRA, CDR2 YSYEKL. CDR3: CASSQGDRMGSYEQYF. The CDR3 coding sequence is TGCGCCAGCAGCCAAGGGGACAGAATGGGGTCCTACGAGCAGTACTTC.

This rearrangement joins TRBV7-9 to TRBJ1-1; D unresolved. V was clipped by 1 base and J by 11 bases, with 14 bases between them. The germline CDR1 and CDR2 sequences are SEHNR and FQNEAQ (reference sequence). The CDR3 runs to 13 residues. The CDR3 spells CASSLGAAPIAFF. The CDR3 DNA reads as TGTGCCAGCAGCTTAGGGGCCGCGCCTATCGCTTTCTTT.

This clone was seen only once. The chain links TRBV10-3 to TRBJ2-3; D call uncertain. CDR1 is ENHRY and CDR2 is SYGVKD in the germline V gene. The CDR3 consists of 14 residues. V gave up 11 bases and J gave up 4 bases, with 19 bases separating them. The CDR3 DNA reads as TGTGCCTCGAGGCGGTCGGATGGCCCAGATACGCAGTATTTT. This sequence encodes CASRRSDGPDTQYF.

Comments on this clone: Mismatch with germline at one junction end may stem from a read error. V gene TRBV6-5 combines with J gene TRBJ2-6, with a weak D call TRBD1 (5 bases). The CDR3 is 14 amino acids. CDR1 and CDR2 from the germline V gene are MNHEY and SVGAGI. In nucleotides, the CDR3 is TGTGCCAGCAGCCGACTTTCTGGGGCCAACGTCCTGGCTTTC. It specifies CASSRLSGANVLAF.

The chain carries TRBV29-1 and TRBJ2-6; D unresolved. Germline loops: CDR1 SQVTM, CDR2 ANQGSEA. Trimming removed 3 bases from V and 4 bases from J, with 16 bases in between. The CDR3 is 16 residues long. The CDR3 sequence is CSVDGSGVSGANVLTF. Written as DNA, the CDR3 is TGCAGCGTTGACGGGTCGGGTGTCTCGGGGGCCAACGTCCTGACTTTC. The whole variable domain, filled in from reference TRBV29-1 and TRBJ2-6, reads SAVISQKPSRDICQRGTSLTIQCQVDSQVTMMFWYRQQPGQSLTLIATANQGSEATYESGFVIDKFPISRPNLTFSTLTVSNMSPEDSSIYLCSVDGSGVSGANVLTFGAGSRLTVL.

The chain carries TRBV5-1 and TRBJ2-3, with 9 bases lining up with TRBD2. Unmatched junction bases numbered 5, after V lost 6 bases and J lost 0 bases. CDR3 length equals 15 residues. Germline values: CDR1 SGHRS, CDR2 YFSETQ. The CDR3 DNA sequence: TGCGCCAGCACCCCTAGCGGGGCAAGCACAGATACGCAGTATTTT. Its translation is CASTPSGASTDTQYF.

The chain combines TRBV7-3 with TRBJ2-1, with D perhaps matching TRBD1 (6 bases). The CDR3 is 15 residues long. Per the germline V gene, CDR1 is SGHTA and CDR2 is FQGTGA. Trimming took 5 bases from V and 6 from J, leaving 17 bases between them. The CDR3 bases are TGTGCCAGCAGCGGGTCCGGGACAACAGGCAATGAGCAGTTCTTC. Encoded protein: CASSGSGTTGNEQFF.

The V and J genes are TRBV27 and TRBJ2-7; 11 nucleotides align to TRBD2. The germline V gene has CDR1 MNHEY and CDR2 SMNVEV (reference sequence). There are 16 residues in the CDR3. With V trimmed by 0 bases and J by 2 bases, 3 bases remained unmatched. CDR3: CASSLSGLAGAYEQYF. Written as DNA, the CDR3 is TGTGCCAGCAGTTTATCCGGACTAGCGGGCGCCTACGAGCAGTACTTC.

V and J are TRBV5-4 and TRBJ1-1, with TRBD1 identical over 7 bases. Germline V gene data show CDR1 as SGHNT and CDR2 as YYREEE (reference sequence). The ends lost 0 bases at V and 9 bases at J; junction bases unmatched: 2. The CDR3 has 12 amino acids. Written as DNA, the CDR3 is TGTGCCAGCAGCTTGGGGGGACAGCAAGCTTTCTTT. Translation: CASSLGGQQAFF.

This clone was counted a single time. The chain couples TRBV2 to TRBJ2-5, with TRBD1 matching 10 bases. V dropped 6 bases and J dropped 5; count of bases not matched to a gene: 6. CDR3 length: 14 residues. The germline CDR1 and CDR2 sequences are SNHLY and FYNNEI. The CDR3 DNA is TGTGCCAGCAGGGAGACAGGGGGCGGGGAGACCCAGTACTTC. Its translation is CASRETGGGETQYF.

The CDR3 sequence is CASSGRDSSEAFF. Here the CDR3 DNA reads TGTGCCAGCAGCGGCCGGGACAGCTCAGAAGCTTTCTTT. The chain employs TRBV9 and TRBJ1-1, with 7 bases lining up with TRBD1. The ends lost 3 bases at V and 8 bases at J; junction bases unmatched: 7. Germline CDR1 reads SGDLS; CDR2 reads YYNGEE. This CDR3 contains 13 residues.

This clone was found a few times. The CDR3 region is CATWGWTSGLGEQFF. The CDR3 DNA reads as TGTGCCACCTGGGGGTGGACTAGCGGGTTGGGTGAGCAGTTCTTC. V gene TRBV28 combines with J gene TRBJ2-1, with 11 bases identical to TRBD2. Germline V lookup: CDR1 MDHEN, CDR2 SYDVKM. J gave up 9 bases and V 10 bases, and 14 bases lay outside the gene matches. The CDR3 spans 15 residues.

This clone was seen once. This chain uses TRBV11-2 with TRBJ1-1; TRBD1 is a possible D gene (6 bases). CDR1 is SGHAT and CDR2 is FQNNGV in the germline V gene. The CDR3 is 15 residues long. Deletions cut 0 bases from V and 1 base from J, with 9 bases between. CDR3 protein: CASSLEATGNTEAFF. CDR3 coding DNA: TGTGCCAGCAGCTTAGAAGCGACAGGGAACACTGAAGCTTTCTTT.

The gene calls are TRBV11-2 and TRBJ2-7, with D possibly called TRBD1 or TRBD2 (7 bases each). V was trimmed by 5 bases and J by 0 bases, leaving 14 bases between them. The CDR3 covers 15 residues. Germline values: CDR1 SGHAT, CDR2 FQNNGV. In DNA form, the CDR3 reads TGTGCCAGCAGCCCAATCAGGGGGGGCTCCTACGAGCAGTACTTC. It codes for CASSPIRGGSYEQYF.

The rearrangement uses TRBV28 and TRBJ1-2, with no clear D. Germline V gives CDR1 MDHEN, CDR2 SYDVKM. V lost 6 bases and J 2 bases, leaving 19 bases between the germline ends. This CDR3 has 16 amino acids. The DNA for the CDR3 is TGTGCCAGCAGCGTCAGGACTGGGCCTCCGAACTATGGCTACACCTTC. Residues: CASSVRTGPPNYGYTF.

The gene calls are TRBV10-3 and TRBJ1-3; D gene uncertain. The CDR3 contains 13 residues. The germline CDR1 and CDR2 sequences are ENHRY and SYGVKD. The V end was cut by 7 bases, the J end by 0 bases, with 7 bases between. The CDR3 DNA is TGTGCCATCACTGCGGGCTCTGGAAACACCATATATTTT. This sequence encodes CAITAGSGNTIYF.